This T cell receptor beta chain was obtained from a study of vaccination effects on CD4 cells after COVID-19. A word on this clone: The antigen is unknown.

CD4+ T cells specific for antigen were expanded with viral peptide pools by the ViraFEST assay before sequencing. Upon completion of approximately ten days in culture, CD4+ T cells were isolated. Each vaccine recipient was nucleocapsid antibody negative and had no prior SARS-CoV-2 infection. IL-2 medium supplanted half the medium on days 3 and 7. CDR1 and CDR2 (germline): SGHRS, YFSETQ. CDR3 length equals 14 residues. V trimming: 3 bases; J trimming: 4 bases; junction bases outside the gene matches: 5. This table comes from immunoSEQ multiplex PCR, and its TCRdb copy is limited to in-frame clones, with some not included. The sample consists of roughly 75,000 clones, around three quarters of them appearing once.

The chain uses TRBV5-1 and TRBJ1-1, with 8 bases that match TRBD1. This receptor was taken from a human donor who received a COVID-19 vaccine. The sample in question was CD4+ T cells from PBMCs cultured with HCoV-OC43 spike peptides, obtained before COVID-19 vaccination. The subset here: HCoV-OC43 spike overlapping peptide pool stimulation. CDR3 in amino acids: CASSSQGAGTEAFF. CDR3 bases: TGCGCCAGCAGCTCCCAGGGGGCAGGCACTGAAGCTTTCTTT. Full variable domain (outside the CDR3, taken from reference TRBV5-1 and TRBJ1-1): KAGVTQTPRYLIKTRGQQVTLSCSPISGHRSVSWYQQTPGQGLQFLFEYFSETQRNKGNFPGRFSGRQFSNSRSEMNVSTLELGDSALYLCASSSQGAGTEAFFGQGTRLTVV.